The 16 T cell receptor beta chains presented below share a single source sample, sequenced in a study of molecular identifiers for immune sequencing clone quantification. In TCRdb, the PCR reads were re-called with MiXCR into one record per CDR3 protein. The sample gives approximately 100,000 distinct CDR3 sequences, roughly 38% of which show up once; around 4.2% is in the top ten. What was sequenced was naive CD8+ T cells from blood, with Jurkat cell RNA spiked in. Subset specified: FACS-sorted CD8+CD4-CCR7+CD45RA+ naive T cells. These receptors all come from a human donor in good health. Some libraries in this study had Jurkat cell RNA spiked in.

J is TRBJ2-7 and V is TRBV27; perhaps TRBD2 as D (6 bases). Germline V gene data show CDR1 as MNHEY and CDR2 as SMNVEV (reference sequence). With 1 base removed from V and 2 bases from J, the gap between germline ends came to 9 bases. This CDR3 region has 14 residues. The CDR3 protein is CASSLFGTAYEQYF. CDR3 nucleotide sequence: TGTGCCAGCAGTTTATTTGGGACTGCCTACGAGCAGTACTTC.

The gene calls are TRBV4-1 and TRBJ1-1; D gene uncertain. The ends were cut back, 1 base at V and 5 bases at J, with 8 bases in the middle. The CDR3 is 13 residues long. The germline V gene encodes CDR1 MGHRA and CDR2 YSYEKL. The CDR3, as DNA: TGCGCCAGCAGCCAAGGAGGGCATACTGAAGCTTTCTTT. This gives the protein CASSQGGHTEAFF.

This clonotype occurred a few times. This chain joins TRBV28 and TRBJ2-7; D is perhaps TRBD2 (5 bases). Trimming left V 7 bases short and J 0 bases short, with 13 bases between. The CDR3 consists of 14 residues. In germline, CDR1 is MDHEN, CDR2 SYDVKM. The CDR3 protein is CASIPGSASYEQYF. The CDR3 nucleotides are TGTGCCAGCATTCCGGGATCCGCCTCCTACGAGCAGTACTTC.

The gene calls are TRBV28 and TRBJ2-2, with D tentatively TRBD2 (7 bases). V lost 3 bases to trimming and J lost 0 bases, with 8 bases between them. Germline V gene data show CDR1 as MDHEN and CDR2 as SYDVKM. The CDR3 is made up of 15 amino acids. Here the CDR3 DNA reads TGTGCCAGCAGTTTCGGGGGGCCGAACACCGGGGAGCTGTTTTTT. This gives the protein CASSFGGPNTGELFF.

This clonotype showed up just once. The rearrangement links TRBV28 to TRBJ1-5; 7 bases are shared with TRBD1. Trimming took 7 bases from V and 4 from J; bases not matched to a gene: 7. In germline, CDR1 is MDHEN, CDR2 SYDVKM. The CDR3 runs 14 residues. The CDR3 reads CASIRQGGNQPQHF. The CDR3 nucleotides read TGTGCCAGCATACGGCAGGGGGGGAATCAGCCCCAGCATTTT. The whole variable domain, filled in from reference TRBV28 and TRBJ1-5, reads DVKVTQSSRYLVKRTGEKVFLECVQDMDHENMFWYRQDPGLGLRLIYFSYDVKMKEKGDIPEGYSVSREKKERFSLILESASTNQTSMYLCASIRQGGNQPQHFGDGTRLSIL.

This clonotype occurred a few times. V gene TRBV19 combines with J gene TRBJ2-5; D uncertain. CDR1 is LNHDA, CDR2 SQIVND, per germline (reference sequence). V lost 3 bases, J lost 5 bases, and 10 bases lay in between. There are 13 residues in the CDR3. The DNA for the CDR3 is TGTGCCAGTAGTATCTTCGGATCGGAGACCCAGTACTTC. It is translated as CASSIFGSETQYF.

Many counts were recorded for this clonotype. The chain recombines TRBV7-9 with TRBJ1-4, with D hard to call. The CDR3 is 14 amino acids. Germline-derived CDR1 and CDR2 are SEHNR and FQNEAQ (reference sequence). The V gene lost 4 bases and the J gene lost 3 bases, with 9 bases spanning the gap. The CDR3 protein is CASSYRQPNEKLFF. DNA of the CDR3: TGTGCCAGCAGCTACCGCCAGCCTAATGAAAAACTGTTTTTT.

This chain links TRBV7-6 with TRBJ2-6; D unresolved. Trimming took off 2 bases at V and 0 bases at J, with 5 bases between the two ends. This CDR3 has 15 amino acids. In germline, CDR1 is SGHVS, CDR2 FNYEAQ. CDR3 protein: CASSLRISGANVLTF. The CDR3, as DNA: TGTGCCAGCAGCTTAAGAATCTCTGGGGCCAACGTCCTGACTTTC. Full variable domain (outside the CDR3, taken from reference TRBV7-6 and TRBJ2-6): GAGVSQSPRYKVTKRGQDVALRCDPISGHVSLYWYRQALGQGPEFLTYFNYEAQQDKSGLPNDRFSAERPEGSISTLTIQRTEQRDSAMYRCASSLRISGANVLTFGAGSRLTVL.

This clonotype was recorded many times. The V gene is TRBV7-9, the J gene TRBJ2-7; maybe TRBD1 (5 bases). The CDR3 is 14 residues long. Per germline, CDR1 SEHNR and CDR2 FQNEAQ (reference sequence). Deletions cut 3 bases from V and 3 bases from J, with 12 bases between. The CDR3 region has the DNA TGTGCCAGCAGCTTGACCCTCCAGGGCTACGAGCAGTACTTC. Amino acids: CASSLTLQGYEQYF.

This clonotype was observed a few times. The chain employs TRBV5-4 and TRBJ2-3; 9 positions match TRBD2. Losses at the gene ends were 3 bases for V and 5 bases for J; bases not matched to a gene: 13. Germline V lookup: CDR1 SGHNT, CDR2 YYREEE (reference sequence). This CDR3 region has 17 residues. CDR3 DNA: TGTGCCAGCAGCTCCCAGTTGGTAGCGGGAGTAATAGATACGCAGTATTTT. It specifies CASSSQLVAGVIDTQYF.

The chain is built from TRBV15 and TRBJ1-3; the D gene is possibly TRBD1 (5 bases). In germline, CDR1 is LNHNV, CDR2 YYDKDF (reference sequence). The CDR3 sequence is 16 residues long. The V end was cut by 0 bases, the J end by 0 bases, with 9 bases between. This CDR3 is CATSREVGLSGNTIYF. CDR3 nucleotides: TGTGCCACCAGCAGAGAAGTGGGGCTCTCTGGAAACACCATATATTTT.

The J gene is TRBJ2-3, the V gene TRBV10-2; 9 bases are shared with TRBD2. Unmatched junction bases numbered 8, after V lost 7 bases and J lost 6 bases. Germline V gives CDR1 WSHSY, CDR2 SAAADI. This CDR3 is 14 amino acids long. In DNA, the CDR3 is TGCGCCAGCACAGGACTAGCGAACCCGGATACGCAGTATTTT. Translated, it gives CASTGLANPDTQYF.

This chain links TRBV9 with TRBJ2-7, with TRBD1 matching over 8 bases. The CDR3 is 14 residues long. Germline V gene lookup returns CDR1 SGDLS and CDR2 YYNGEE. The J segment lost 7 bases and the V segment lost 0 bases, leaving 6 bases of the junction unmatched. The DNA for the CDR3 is TGTGCCAGCAGCGTAGAGGAACAGGGGGAAGAGCAGTACTTC. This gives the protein CASSVEEQGEEQYF.

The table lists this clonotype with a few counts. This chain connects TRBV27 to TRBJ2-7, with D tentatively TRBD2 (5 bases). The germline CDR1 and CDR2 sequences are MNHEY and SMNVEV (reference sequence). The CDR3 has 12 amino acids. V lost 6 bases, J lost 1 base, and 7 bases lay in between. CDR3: CASRGLSYEQYF. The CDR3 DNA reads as TGTGCCAGCAGAGGACTGTCCTACGAGCAGTACTTC.

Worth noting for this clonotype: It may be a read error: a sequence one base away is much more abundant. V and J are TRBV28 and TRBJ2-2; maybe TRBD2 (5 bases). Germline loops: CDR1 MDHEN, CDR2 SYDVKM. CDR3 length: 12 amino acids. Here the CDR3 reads CASEAFAGELLF. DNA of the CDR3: TGTGCCAGCGAGGCTTTCGCCGGGGAGCTGTTATTT. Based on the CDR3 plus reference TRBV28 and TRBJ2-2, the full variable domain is DVKVTQSSRYLVKRTGEKVFLECVQDMDHENMFWYRQDPGLGLRLIYFSYDVKMKEKGDIPEGYSVSREKKERFSLILESASTNQTSMYLCASEAFAGELLFGEGSRLTVL.

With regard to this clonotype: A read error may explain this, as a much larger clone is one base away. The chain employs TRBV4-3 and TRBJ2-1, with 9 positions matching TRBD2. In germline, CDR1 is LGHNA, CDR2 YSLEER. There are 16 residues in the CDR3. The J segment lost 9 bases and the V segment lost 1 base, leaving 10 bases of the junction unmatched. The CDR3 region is CASSQGLAVVLSEQFF. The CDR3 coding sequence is TGCGCCAGCAGCCAAGGACTAGCGGTAGTACTCAGTGAGCAGTTCTTC.